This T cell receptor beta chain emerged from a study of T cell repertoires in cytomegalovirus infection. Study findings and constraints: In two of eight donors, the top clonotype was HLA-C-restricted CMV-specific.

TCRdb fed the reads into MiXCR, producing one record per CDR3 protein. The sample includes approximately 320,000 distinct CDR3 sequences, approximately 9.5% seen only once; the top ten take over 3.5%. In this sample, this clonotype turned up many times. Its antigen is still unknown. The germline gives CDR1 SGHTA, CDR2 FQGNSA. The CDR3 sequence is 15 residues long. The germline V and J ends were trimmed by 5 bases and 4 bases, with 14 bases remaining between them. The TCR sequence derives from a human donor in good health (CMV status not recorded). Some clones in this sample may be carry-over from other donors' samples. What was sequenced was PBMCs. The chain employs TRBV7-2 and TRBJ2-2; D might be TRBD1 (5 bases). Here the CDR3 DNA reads TGTGCCAGCAGCCTAGGGGCCGTAGGCACCGGGGAGCTGTTTTTT. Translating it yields CASSLGAVGTGELFF.